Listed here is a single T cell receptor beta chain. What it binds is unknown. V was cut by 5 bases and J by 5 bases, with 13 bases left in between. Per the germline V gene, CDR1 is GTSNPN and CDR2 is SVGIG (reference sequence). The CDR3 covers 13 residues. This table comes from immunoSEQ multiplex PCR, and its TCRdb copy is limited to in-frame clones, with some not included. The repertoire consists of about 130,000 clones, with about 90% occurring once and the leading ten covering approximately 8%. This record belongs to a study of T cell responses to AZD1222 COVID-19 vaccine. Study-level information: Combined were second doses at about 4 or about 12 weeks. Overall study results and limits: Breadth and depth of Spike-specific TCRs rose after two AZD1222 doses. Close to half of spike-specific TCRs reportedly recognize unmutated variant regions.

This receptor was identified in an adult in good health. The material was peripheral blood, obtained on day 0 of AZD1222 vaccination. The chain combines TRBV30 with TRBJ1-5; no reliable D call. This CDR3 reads CAWGGSDDQPQHF. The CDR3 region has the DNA TGTGCCTGGGGAGGAAGCGACGATCAGCCCCAGCATTTT.